A single sample is the source of the 22 T cell receptor beta chains below, sequenced in a study of T cell responses to AZD1222 COVID-19 vaccine. Here immunoSEQ multiplex PCR was the method, and the copy in TCRdb shows in-frame clones only, minus some. The sample lists 100,000 or so clones, about 90% occurring once. This sample comprised peripheral blood, obtained on day 0 of AZD1222 vaccination. The source is an adult in good health.

The V call is TRBV28, the J call TRBJ1-2; D is perhaps TRBD1 (5 bases). V was shortened by 3 bases and J by 4 bases, with 12 bases between the two germline ends. Germline V CDR1 and CDR2: MDHEN, SYDVKM. The CDR3 is made up of 14 amino acids. As DNA, the CDR3 is TGTGCCAGCAGTTTCCCGACAGTCTTCTATGGCTACACCTTC. Its protein is CASSFPTVFYGYTF.

V and J are TRBV4-1 and TRBJ1-5; D is possibly TRBD1 (5 bases). Germline V gives CDR1 MGHRA, CDR2 YSYEKL. V lost 0 bases to trimming and J lost 6 bases, with 12 bases between them. The CDR3 runs to 15 residues. CDR3 amino acids: CASSQDWQGGQPQHF. CDR3 sequence (DNA): TGCGCCAGCAGCCAAGATTGGCAGGGAGGTCAGCCCCAGCATTTT.

The chain joins TRBV2 to TRBJ1-5; D gene uncertain. CDR1 is SNHLY, CDR2 FYNNEI, per germline. The CDR3 totals 14 residues. Trimming removed 7 bases at V and 3 bases at J, with 13 bases between. In DNA form, the CDR3 reads TGTGCCAGCAAAGATAACGAATTCAATCAGCCCCAGCATTTT. Protein: CASKDNEFNQPQHF.

This clone has a handful of counts. The chain carries TRBV10-1 and TRBJ1-1; no clear D gene. This CDR3 comprises 13 residues. Trimming left V 7 bases short and J 1 base short, with 10 bases between. Germline lookup yields CDR1 WNHNN and CDR2 SYGVQD (reference sequence). CDR3 protein: CASIAPGNTEAFF. Written as DNA, the CDR3 is TGCGCCAGCATCGCTCCTGGGAACACTGAAGCTTTCTTT.

This clone was found a few times. The chain combines TRBV28 with TRBJ2-7; D is uncertain. The V and J ends lost 8 bases and 4 bases respectively, with 12 bases between them. Per the germline V gene, CDR1 is MDHEN and CDR2 is SYDVKM. This CDR3 region has 12 residues. The CDR3 DNA sequence: TGTGCCAGCGGCGAATCTTTTTACGAGCAGTACTTC. This sequence encodes CASGESFYEQYF. Looking up the rest from reference TRBV28 and TRBJ2-7 gives the full variable domain: DVKVTQSSRYLVKRTGEKVFLECVQDMDHENMFWYRQDPGLGLRLIYFSYDVKMKEKGDIPEGYSVSREKKERFSLILESASTNQTSMYLCASGESFYEQYFGPGTRLTVT.

The rearrangement joins TRBV2 to TRBJ1-4; no reliable D call. The CDR3 sequence is 14 residues long. Germline lookup yields CDR1 SNHLY and CDR2 FYNNEI. Deletions cut 7 bases from V and 0 bases from J, with 9 bases between. CDR3 coding DNA: TGTGCCAGCATGCCAGCTGCAACTAATGAAAAACTGTTTTTT. It codes for CASMPAATNEKLFF.

The chain has TRBV5-1 and TRBJ2-1, with D possibly being TRBD2 (6 bases). The CDR3 sequence is 15 residues long. The V end was cut by 3 bases, the J end by 11 bases, with 21 bases between. CDR1 is SGHRS, CDR2 YFSETQ, per germline. CDR3: CASSSASVRNEQQFF. CDR3 coding DNA: TGCGCCAGCAGCTCCGCTAGCGTCCGAAATGAGCAGCAGTTCTTC.

The V and J genes are TRBV29-1 and TRBJ1-1; the match to TRBD1 covers 9 bases. The V gene's germline CDR1 is SQVTM and CDR2 ANQGSEA. This CDR3 is built from 14 residues. J was trimmed by 2 bases and V by 5 bases; bases with no gene match: 6. The CDR3 DNA reads TGCAGCGTTTTGGGACAGGGTCTAAACACTGAAGCTTTCTTT. This codes for CSVLGQGLNTEAFF.

The gene calls are TRBV6-2 or TRBV6-3 and TRBJ2-2; D is possibly TRBD2 (6 bases). The germline V gene encodes CDR1 MNHEY and CDR2 SVGEGT. The CDR3 covers 14 residues. Trimming removed 5 bases from V and 6 bases from J, with 13 bases in between. This chain's CDR3 is CASSRSGPPGELFF. The CDR3 DNA is TGTGCCAGCAGTAGGAGCGGGCCTCCCGGGGAGCTGTTTTTT.

The rearrangement links TRBV3-1 (or the pseudogene TRBV3-2) to TRBJ2-3; D is ambiguous. The ends were cut back, 1 base at V and 6 bases at J, with 8 bases in the middle. The germline CDR1 and CDR2 sequences are LGHDT and YNNKEL (reference sequence). The CDR3 length is 13 residues. CDR3 coding DNA: TGTGCCAGCAGCCAAGCGAACCTCGATACGCAGTATTTT. Translating it yields CASSQANLDTQYF.

The J gene is TRBJ2-1, the V gene TRBV5-8; D remains unclear. CDR1 SGHTS and CDR2 YDEGEE come from the germline V gene. CDR3 length: 13 amino acids. With 1 base removed from V and 6 bases from J, the gap between germline ends came to 8 bases. CDR3 DNA sequence: TGTGCCAGCAGCTTGTATACTGGCAATGAGCAGTTCTTC. Amino acids: CASSLYTGNEQFF.

The chain carries TRBV27 and TRBJ1-6; the match to TRBD1 covers 8 bases. Unmatched junction bases numbered 10, after V lost 5 bases and J lost 10 bases. The CDR3 runs 15 residues. Germline CDR1 is MNHEY and CDR2 is SMNVEV (reference sequence). CDR3 in amino acids: CASSASRGQQSPLHF. CDR3 DNA: TGTGCCAGCAGTGCCTCCAGGGGGCAGCAGTCACCCCTCCACTTT.

This chain uses TRBV2 with TRBJ1-1; 7 bases map to TRBD1. This CDR3 comprises 13 residues. Germline V CDR1 and CDR2: SNHLY, FYNNEI. V was clipped by 5 bases and J by 6 bases; unmatched bases: 6. CDR3 in amino acids: CASSPQGIAEAFF. CDR3 coding DNA: TGTGCCAGCAGTCCACAGGGGATCGCTGAAGCTTTCTTT.

The rearrangement joins TRBV12-1 to TRBJ2-7; TRBD1, the table's D call, lacks a check against the DNA. TRBV12-1 is a pseudogene. This CDR3 comprises 14 residues. The CDR3 coding sequence is TGTGCCAGCAGCCCCTCGACAGGGCAACACGAGCAGTACTTC. Protein: CASSPSTGQHEQYF.

The chain couples TRBV4-1 to TRBJ1-1, with D possibly being TRBD1 (5 bases). The V gene's germline CDR1 is MGHRA and CDR2 YSYEKL. V shed 1 base and J shed 6 bases, with 18 bases lying between them. This CDR3 is 16 amino acids long. The CDR3 nucleotides read TGCGCCAGCAGCCAAGTTAGTAGAACAGGAGGGGCTGAAGCTTTCTTT. Translating gives CASSQVSRTGGAEAFF.

CDR3 region: CASSFSGSYEQYF. The CDR3 nucleotides are TGTGCCAGCAGCTTTTCCGGTTCCTACGAGCAGTACTTC. The chain recombines TRBV5-6 with TRBJ2-7; D unclear. Trimming stripped 2 bases from V and 1 base from J, with 7 bases between. Germline CDR1 is SGHDT and CDR2 is YYEEEE. The CDR3 is 13 residues long.

This clone was counted a few times. V and J are TRBV10-2 and TRBJ1-1; D gene uncertain. Per the germline V gene, CDR1 is WSHSY and CDR2 is SAAADI. V lost 6 bases and J 3 bases, leaving 11 bases between the germline ends. This CDR3 contains 13 residues. The CDR3 nucleotides are TGCGCCAGCAGGGACGGAGAAGACACTGAAGCTTTCTTT. Protein: CASRDGEDTEAFF.

This chain uses TRBV9 with TRBJ2-3; 11 nucleotides match TRBD2. The CDR3 runs 18 residues. The germline gives CDR1 SGDLS, CDR2 YYNGEE. V gave up 7 bases and J gave up 0 bases; unmatched junction bases: 13. The CDR3: CASGAWGGLAASTDTQYF. In DNA form, the CDR3 reads TGTGCCAGCGGGGCCTGGGGGGGACTAGCGGCCAGCACAGATACGCAGTATTTT.

The V gene is TRBV5-1, the J gene TRBJ2-1; D is uncertain. CDR1 is SGHRS, CDR2 YFSETQ, per germline. Trimming took 0 bases from V and 8 from J, leaving 15 bases between them. This CDR3 has 15 amino acids. This CDR3 reads CASSLGLQVTHEQFF. The CDR3 nucleotides read TGCGCCAGCAGCTTGGGTCTTCAGGTTACCCATGAGCAGTTCTTC.

The chain uses TRBV10-1 and TRBJ1-2, with a possible D match to TRBD1 (5 bases). V was pared by 5 bases and J by 9 bases, with 16 bases between. This CDR3 is built from 13 residues. The germline V gene encodes CDR1 WNHNN and CDR2 SYGVQD (reference sequence). The CDR3 region has the DNA TGCGCCAGCAGTCCTGGGGGGGAACCACGCTACACCTTC. Translated: CASSPGGEPRYTF.

J is TRBJ1-1 and V is TRBV13, with unresolved D. V dropped 3 bases and J dropped 4 bases, with 9 bases sitting between them. Germline loops: CDR1 PRHDT, CDR2 FYEKMQ (reference sequence). The CDR3 has 13 amino acids. CDR3 sequence: CASSLWVVTEAFF. CDR3 DNA: TGTGCCAGCAGCTTGTGGGTGGTCACTGAAGCTTTCTTT.

V gene TRBV18 combines with J gene TRBJ2-7, with D possibly being TRBD1 (6 bases). V was shortened by 4 bases and J by 12 bases, with 19 bases between the two germline ends. The CDR3 is 13 residues long. CDR1 is KGHSH, CDR2 LQKENI, per germline. The CDR3 nucleotides read TGTGCCAGCTCACTCGAGACAGGAAGAGGAGCGTACTTC. Residues: CASSLETGRGAYF.